This T cell receptor beta chain was sequenced for a study of blood T cell repertoires in COVID-19. CDR3 length: 14 residues. Germline CDR1 reads SGHTA; CDR2 reads FQGTGA. Trimming stripped 6 bases from V and 4 bases from J, with 15 bases between. This clone is a singleton in its sample. Authors' data handling: Amplification of reference gene primers was used by the study to estimate nucleated cell counts. Repertoires were generated with immunoSEQ multiplex PCR, while TCRdb's copy carries only in-frame clones and drops some. The DNA gave D and trimming, while V, J and clone size come from that table. This sample has under 150,000 clones, with about 85% found just once.

J is TRBJ2-5 and V is TRBV7-3; tentatively, D is TRBD1 (5 bases). This sequence was found in a human donor in a cohort sampled during active COVID-19. The sequenced sample was peripheral blood. The CDR3 nucleotides read TGTGCCAGCAGTCCACAGGCTGGGCGAGAGACCCAGTACTTC. Translation gives CASSPQAGRETQYF.